The following is a T cell receptor (beta chain) sequence with its context. As yet, its antigen is unknown. These data come from a study of lymphopenia after photon versus proton radiotherapy. From germline, CDR1 is SGHNT and CDR2 YYREEE (reference sequence). This CDR3 is built from 15 residues. The V gene lost 1 base and the J gene lost 9 bases, with 14 bases spanning the gap. Clones were sequenced by immunoSEQ multiplex PCR, and TCRdb holds only the in-frame ones, with some missing. The repertoire has roughly 25,000 clones, roughly 82% of them found once; the top ten carry around 20%. General study results and limits: Photon-treated patients lost naive T cells and TCR diversity; proton-treated stayed stable.

This rearrangement joins TRBV5-4 to TRBJ1-6; D uncertain. The sequence came from a woman in her sixties or seventies with pancreatic cancer. The input for sequencing was peripheral blood, taken from a patient treated with proton-based radiotherapy. The CDR3 DNA reads as TGTGCCAGCAGCTTGTCCCCAGGCATCTCTTCACCCCTCCACTTT. Protein product: CASSLSPGISSPLHF.